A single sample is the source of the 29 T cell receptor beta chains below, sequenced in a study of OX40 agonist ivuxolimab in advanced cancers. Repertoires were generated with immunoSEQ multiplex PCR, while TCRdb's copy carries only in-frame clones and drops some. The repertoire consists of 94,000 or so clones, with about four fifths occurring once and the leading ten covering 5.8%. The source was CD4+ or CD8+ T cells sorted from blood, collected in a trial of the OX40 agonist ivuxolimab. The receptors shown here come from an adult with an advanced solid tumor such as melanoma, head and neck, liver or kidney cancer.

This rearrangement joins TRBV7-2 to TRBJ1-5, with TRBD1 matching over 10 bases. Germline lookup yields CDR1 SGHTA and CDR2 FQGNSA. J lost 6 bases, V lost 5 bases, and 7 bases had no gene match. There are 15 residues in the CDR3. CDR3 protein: CASSRGQGTVQPQHF. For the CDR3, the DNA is TGTGCCAGCAGCCGGGGACAGGGGACCGTTCAGCCCCAGCATTTT. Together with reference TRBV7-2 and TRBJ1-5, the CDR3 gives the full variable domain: GAGVSQSPSNKVTEKGKDVELRCDPISGHTALYWYRQSLGQGLEFLIYFQGNSAPDKSGLPSDRFSAERTGGSVSTLTIQRTQQEDSAVYLCASSRGQGTVQPQHFGDGTRLSIL.

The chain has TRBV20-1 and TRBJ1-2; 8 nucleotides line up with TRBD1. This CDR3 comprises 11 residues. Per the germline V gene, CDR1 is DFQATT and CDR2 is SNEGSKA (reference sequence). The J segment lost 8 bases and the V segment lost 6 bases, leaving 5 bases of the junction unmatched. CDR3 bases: TGCAGTGCCCAGGACAGGGTGGGCTACACCTTC. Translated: CSAQDRVGYTF.

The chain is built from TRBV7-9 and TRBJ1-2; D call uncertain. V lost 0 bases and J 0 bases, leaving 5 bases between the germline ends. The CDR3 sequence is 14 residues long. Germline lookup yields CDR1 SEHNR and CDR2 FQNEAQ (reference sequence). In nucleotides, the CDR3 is TGTGCCAGCAGCTTAGCGGCCCCTAACTATGGCTACACCTTC. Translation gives CASSLAAPNYGYTF.

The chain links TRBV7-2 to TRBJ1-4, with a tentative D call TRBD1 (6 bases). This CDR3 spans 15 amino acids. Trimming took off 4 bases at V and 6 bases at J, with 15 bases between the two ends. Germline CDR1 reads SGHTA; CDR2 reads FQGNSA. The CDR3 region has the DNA TGTGCCAGCAGCTACCGGGGAGGGGGTCATGAAAAACTGTTTTTT. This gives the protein CASSYRGGGHEKLFF.

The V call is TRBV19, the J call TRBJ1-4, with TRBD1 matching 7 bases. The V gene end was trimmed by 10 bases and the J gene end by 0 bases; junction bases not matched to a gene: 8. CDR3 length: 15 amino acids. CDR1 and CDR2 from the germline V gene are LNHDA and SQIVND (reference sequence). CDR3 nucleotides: TGTGCCACCCGGGACAGACATGCAACTAATGAAAAACTGTTTTTT. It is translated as CATRDRHATNEKLFF.

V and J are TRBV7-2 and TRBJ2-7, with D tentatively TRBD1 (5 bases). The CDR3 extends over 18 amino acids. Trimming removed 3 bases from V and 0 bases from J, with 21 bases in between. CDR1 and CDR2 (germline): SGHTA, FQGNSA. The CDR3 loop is CASSLRVIETTASYEQYF. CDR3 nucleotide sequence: TGTGCCAGCAGCTTGCGCGTAATTGAAACGACAGCCTCCTACGAGCAGTACTTC.

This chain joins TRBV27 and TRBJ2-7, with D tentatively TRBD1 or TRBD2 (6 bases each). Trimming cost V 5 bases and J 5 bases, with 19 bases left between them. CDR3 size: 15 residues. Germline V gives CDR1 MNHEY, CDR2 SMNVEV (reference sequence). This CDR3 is CASSHSGTGAHEQYF. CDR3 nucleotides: TGTGCCAGCAGTCATTCAGGGACGGGGGCGCACGAGCAGTACTTC.

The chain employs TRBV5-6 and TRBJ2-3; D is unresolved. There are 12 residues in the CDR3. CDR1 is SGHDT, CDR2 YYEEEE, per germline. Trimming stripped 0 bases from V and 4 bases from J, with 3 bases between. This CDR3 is CASSLGSDTQYF. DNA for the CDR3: TGTGCCAGCAGCTTGGGGTCAGATACGCAGTATTTT.

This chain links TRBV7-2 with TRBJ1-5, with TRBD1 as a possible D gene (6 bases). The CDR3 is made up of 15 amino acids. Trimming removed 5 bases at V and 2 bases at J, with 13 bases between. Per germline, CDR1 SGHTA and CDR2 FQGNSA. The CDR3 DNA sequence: TGTGCCAGCAGCCCTAGGGGGTCAGGCAATCAGCCCCAGCATTTT. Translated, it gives CASSPRGSGNQPQHF.

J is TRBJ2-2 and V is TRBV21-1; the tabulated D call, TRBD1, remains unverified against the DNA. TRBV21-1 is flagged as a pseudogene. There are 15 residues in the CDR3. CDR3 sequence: CASSKPGQTTGELFF. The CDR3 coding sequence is TGTGCCAGCAGCAAACCGGGACAGACCACCGGGGAGCTGTTTTTT.

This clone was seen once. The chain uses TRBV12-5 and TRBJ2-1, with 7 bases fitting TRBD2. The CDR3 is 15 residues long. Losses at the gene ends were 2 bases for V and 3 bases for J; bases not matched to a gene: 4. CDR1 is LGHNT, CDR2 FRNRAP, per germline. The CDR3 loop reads CASGLYRDYYNEQFF. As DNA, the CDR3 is TGTGCTAGTGGTTTGTACCGGGACTACTACAATGAGCAGTTCTTC.

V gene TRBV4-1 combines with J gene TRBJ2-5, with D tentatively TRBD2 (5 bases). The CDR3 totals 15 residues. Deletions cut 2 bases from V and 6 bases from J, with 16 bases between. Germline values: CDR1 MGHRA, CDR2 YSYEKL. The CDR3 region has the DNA TGCGCCAGCAGCCAACTACTAGAATTAAGCAAGACCCAGTACTTC. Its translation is CASSQLLELSKTQYF.

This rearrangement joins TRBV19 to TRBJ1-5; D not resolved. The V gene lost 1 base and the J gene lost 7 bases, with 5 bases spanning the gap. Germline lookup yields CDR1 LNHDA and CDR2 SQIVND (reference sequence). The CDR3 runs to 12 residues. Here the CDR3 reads CASSIGLQPQHF. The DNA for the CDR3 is TGTGCCAGTAGTATAGGGCTACAGCCCCAGCATTTT.

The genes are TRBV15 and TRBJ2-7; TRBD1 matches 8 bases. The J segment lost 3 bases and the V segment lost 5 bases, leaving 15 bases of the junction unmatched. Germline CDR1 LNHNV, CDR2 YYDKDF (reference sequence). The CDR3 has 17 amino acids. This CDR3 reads CATSRGRGGQGGYEQYF. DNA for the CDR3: TGTGCCACCAGCCGAGGTCGGGGTGGACAGGGAGGCTACGAGCAGTACTTC. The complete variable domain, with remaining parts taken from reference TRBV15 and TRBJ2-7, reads DAMVIQNPRYQVTQFGKPVTLSCSQTLNHNVMYWYQQKSSQAPKLLFHYYDKDFNNEADTPDNFQSRRPNTSFCFLDIRSPGLGDTAMYLCATSRGRGGQGGYEQYFGPGTRLTVT.

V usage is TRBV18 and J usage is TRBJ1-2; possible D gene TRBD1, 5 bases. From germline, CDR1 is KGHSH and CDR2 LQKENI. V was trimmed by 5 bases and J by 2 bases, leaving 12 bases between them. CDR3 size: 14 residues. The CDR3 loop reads CASSSGKGNYGYTF. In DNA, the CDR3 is TGTGCCAGCTCATCAGGGAAGGGAAACTATGGCTACACCTTC.

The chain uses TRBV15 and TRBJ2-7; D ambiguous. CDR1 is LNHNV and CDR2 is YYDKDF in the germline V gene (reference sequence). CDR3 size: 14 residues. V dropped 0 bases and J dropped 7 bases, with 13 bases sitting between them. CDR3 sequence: CATSRDLGLWEQYF. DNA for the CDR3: TGTGCCACCAGCAGAGATCTAGGCCTTTGGGAGCAGTACTTC. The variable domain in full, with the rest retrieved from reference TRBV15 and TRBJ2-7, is DAMVIQNPRYQVTQFGKPVTLSCSQTLNHNVMYWYQQKSSQAPKLLFHYYDKDFNNEADTPDNFQSRRPNTSFCFLDIRSPGLGDTAMYLCATSRDLGLWEQYFGPGTRLTVT.

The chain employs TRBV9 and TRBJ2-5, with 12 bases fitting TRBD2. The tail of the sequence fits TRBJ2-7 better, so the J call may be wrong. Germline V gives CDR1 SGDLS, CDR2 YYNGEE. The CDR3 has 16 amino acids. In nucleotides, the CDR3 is TGTGCCAGCAGCGAACTAGCGGGAGGTCCCTGGCACGAGCAGTACTTC. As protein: CASSELAGGPWHEQYF.

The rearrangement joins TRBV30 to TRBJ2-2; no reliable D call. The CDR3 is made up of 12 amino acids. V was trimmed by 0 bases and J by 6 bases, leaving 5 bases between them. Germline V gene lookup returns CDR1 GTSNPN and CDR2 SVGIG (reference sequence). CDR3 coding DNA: TGTGCCTGGAGTGTACGGGCCGGGGAGCTGTTTTTT. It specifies CAWSVRAGELFF.

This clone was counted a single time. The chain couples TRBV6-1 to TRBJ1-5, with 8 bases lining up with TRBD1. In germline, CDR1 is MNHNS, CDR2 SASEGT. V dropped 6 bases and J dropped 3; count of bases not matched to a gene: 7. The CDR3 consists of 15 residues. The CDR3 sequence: CASRARTGSNQPQHF. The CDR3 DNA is TGTGCCAGCAGAGCCCGGACAGGGTCCAATCAGCCCCAGCATTTT.

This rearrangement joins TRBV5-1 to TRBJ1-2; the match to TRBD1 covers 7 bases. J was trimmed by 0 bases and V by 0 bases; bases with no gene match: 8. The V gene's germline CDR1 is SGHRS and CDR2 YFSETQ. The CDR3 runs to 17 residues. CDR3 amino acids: CASSLGTGGSANYGYTF. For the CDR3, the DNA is TGCGCCAGCAGCTTGGGGACAGGTGGGTCCGCTAACTATGGCTACACCTTC.

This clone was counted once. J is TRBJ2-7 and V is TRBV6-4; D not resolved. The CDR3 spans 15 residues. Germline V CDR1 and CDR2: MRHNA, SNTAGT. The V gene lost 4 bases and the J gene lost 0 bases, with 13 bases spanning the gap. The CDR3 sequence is CASSAPRDSSYEQYF. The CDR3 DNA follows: TGTGCCAGCAGTGCCCCCAGAGATAGCTCCTACGAGCAGTACTTC.

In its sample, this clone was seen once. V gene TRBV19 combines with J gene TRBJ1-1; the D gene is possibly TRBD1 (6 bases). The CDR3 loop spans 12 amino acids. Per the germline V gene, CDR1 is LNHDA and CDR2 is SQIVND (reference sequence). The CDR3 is CASGERNTEAFF. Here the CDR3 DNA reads TGTGCGTCAGGGGAAAGAAACACTGAAGCTTTCTTT.

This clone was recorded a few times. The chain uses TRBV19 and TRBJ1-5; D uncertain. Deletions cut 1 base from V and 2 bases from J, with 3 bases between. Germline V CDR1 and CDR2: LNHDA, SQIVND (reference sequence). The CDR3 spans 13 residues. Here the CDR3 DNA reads TGTGCCAGTAGTATAGGTCGCAATCAGCCCCAGCATTTT. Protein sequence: CASSIGRNQPQHF.

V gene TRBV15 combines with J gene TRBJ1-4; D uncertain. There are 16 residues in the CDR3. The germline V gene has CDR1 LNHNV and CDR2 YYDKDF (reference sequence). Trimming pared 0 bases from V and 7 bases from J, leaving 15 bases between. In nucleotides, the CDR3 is TGTGCCACCAGCAGAGATCATGGGAGCTTGGGTGAAAAACTGTTTTTT. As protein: CATSRDHGSLGEKLFF.

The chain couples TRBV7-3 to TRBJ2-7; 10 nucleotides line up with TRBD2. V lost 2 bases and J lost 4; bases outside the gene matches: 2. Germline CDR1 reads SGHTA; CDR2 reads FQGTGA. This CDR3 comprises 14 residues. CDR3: CASSLLAGVYEQYF. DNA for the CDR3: TGTGCCAGCAGCTTACTAGCGGGGGTTTACGAGCAGTACTTC.

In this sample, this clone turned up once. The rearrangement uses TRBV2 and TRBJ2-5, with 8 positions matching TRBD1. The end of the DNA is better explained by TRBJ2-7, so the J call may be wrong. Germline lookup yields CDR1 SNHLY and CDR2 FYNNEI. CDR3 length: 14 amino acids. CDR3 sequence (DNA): TGTGCCAGCAGTGGACAGGGGCCTACCTACGAGCAGTACTTC. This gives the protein CASSGQGPTYEQYF.

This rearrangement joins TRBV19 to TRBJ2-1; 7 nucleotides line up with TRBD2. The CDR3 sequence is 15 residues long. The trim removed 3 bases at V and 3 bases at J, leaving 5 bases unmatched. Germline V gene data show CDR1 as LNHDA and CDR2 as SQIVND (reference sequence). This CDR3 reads CASSMRREIYNEQFF. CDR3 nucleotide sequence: TGTGCCAGTAGTATGCGGCGGGAGATCTACAATGAGCAGTTCTTC.

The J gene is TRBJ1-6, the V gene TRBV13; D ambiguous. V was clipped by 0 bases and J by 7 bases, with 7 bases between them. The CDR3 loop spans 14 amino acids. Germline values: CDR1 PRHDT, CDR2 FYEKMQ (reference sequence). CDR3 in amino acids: CASSLGTANSPLHF. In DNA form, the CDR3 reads TGTGCCAGCAGCTTAGGAACAGCAAATTCACCCCTCCACTTT.

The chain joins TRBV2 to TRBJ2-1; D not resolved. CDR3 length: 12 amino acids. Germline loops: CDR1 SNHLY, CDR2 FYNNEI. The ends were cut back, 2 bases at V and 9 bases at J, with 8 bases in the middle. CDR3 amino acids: CASSEKVSEQFF. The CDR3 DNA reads TGTGCCAGCAGTGAAAAGGTTTCTGAGCAGTTCTTC. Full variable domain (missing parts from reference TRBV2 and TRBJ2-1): EPEVTQTPSHQVTQMGQEVILRCVPISNHLYFYWYRQILGQKVEFLVSFYNNEISEKSEIFDDQFSVERPDGSNFTLKIRSTKLEDSAMYFCASSEKVSEQFFGPGTRLTVL.